Listed here are 23 T cell receptor beta chains from one sample, sequenced in a study of cytomegalovirus exposure and HLA in healthy donors. Primers included in the PCR were 60 Vbeta and 13 Jbeta primers. Only in-frame clones appear in the TCRdb table, and some are missing; sequencing was by immunoSEQ multiplex PCR. The sample consists of fewer than 130,000 clones, around 76% of them appearing once. The material sequenced was PBMCs. The receptors originated from a young man in good health and CMV-seropositive.

V and J are TRBV15 and TRBJ2-2; no definite D call. V was pared by 1 base and J by 2 bases, with 8 bases between. The CDR3 is made up of 15 amino acids. CDR1 and CDR2 (germline): LNHNV, YYDKDF (reference sequence). The CDR3 loop reads CATSRGPINTGELFF. CDR3 sequence (DNA): TGTGCCACCAGCAGAGGGCCGATTAACACCGGGGAGCTGTTTTTT.

The chain combines TRBV19 with TRBJ1-1, with a possible D match to TRBD1 (6 bases). Germline V gene sequence: CDR1 LNHDA, CDR2 SQIVND (reference sequence). This CDR3 has 16 residues. Trimming took off 5 bases at V and 1 base at J, with 17 bases between the two ends. The CDR3 DNA sequence: TGTGCCAGTAGTCTTATGGACAGCCTGGCGAACACTGAAGCTTTCTTT. It encodes CASSLMDSLANTEAFF.

This chain connects TRBV10-3 to TRBJ2-7; TRBD1 matches at 7 bases. This CDR3 has 15 amino acids. J was trimmed by 0 bases and V by 6 bases; bases with no gene match: 8. CDR1 is ENHRY and CDR2 is SYGVKD in the germline V gene. The CDR3 bases are TGTGCCATCAGAGACGGGACAGCCAGCTCCTACGAGCAGTACTTC. Residues: CAIRDGTASSYEQYF.

The genes are TRBV5-1 and TRBJ2-3; 10 nucleotides agree with TRBD2. V lost 3 bases, J lost 5 bases, and 6 bases stayed unmatched. The CDR3 consists of 15 residues. Germline CDR1 and CDR2: SGHRS and YFSETQ. This chain's CDR3 is CASSSEAGGRDTQYF. Written as DNA, the CDR3 is TGCGCCAGCAGCTCTGAAGCGGGGGGGCGAGATACGCAGTATTTT.

The rearrangement links TRBV4-3 to TRBJ1-6; tentative D call: TRBD1 (5 bases). V lost 1 base and J 2 bases, leaving 6 bases between the germline ends. The CDR3 length is 15 residues. Germline-derived CDR1 and CDR2 are LGHNA and YSLEER. CDR3 loop: CASSQGGAYNSPLHF. CDR3 nucleotides: TGCGCCAGCAGCCAAGGGGGGGCCTATAATTCACCCCTCCACTTT.

This clone was recorded a few times. V and J are TRBV19 and TRBJ2-2, with 12 bases fitting TRBD2. J was trimmed by 3 bases and V by 11 bases; bases with no gene match: 10. This CDR3 contains 16 residues. CDR1 is LNHDA and CDR2 is SQIVND in the germline V gene (reference sequence). CDR3 sequence (DNA): TGTGCCTCAGCCACCGGGACTAGCGGGTACACCGGGGAGCTGTTTTTT. Its protein product is CASATGTSGYTGELFF. Combining the CDR3 with reference TRBV19 and TRBJ2-2 gives the whole variable domain DGGITQSPKYLFRKEGQNVTLSCEQNLNHDAMYWYRQDPGQGLRLIYYSQIVNDFQKGDIAEGYSVSREKKESFPLTVTSAQKNPTAFYLCASATGTSGYTGELFFGEGSRLTVL.

This clone was seen a handful of times. The V and J genes are TRBV6-6 and TRBJ2-7; 7 nucleotides align to TRBD2. J was trimmed by 3 bases and V by 2 bases; bases with no gene match: 1. This CDR3 spans 13 amino acids. The V gene's germline CDR1 is MNHNY and CDR2 SVGAGI (reference sequence). The CDR3 here is CASSYGGSYEQYF. For the CDR3, the DNA is TGTGCCAGCAGTTACGGCGGGAGCTACGAGCAGTACTTC.

The rearrangement links TRBV4-1 to TRBJ1-5; no definite D call. Trimming removed 1 base from V and 4 bases from J, with 5 bases in between. Germline assignment: CDR1 MGHRA and CDR2 YSYEKL. There are 13 residues in the CDR3. Here the CDR3 reads CASSQARNQPQHF. CDR3 DNA sequence: TGCGCCAGCAGCCAAGCTAGGAATCAGCCCCAGCATTTT.

The V gene is TRBV5-4, the J gene TRBJ2-1, with TRBD1 matching 8 bases. Germline V CDR1 and CDR2: SGHNT, YYREEE (reference sequence). The CDR3 has 16 residues. Germline trimming cut 4 bases from V and 2 bases from J; bases unmatched to any gene: 8. The CDR3, as DNA: TGTGCCAGCAGCGCGACCGGGACAGGACCCTACAATGAGCAGTTCTTC. The encoded protein is CASSATGTGPYNEQFF.

This sequence joins TRBV29-1 and TRBJ1-2; D gene unclear. Germline CDR1 and CDR2: SQVTM and ANQGSEA. The V end lost 3 bases, the J end lost 8 bases, and 13 bases lay between the germline ends. The CDR3 loop spans 12 amino acids. The CDR3 region has the DNA TGCAGCGTTGAGGGCGTGTTGGAAGGCTACACCTTC. Amino acid sequence: CSVEGVLEGYTF.

The J gene is TRBJ2-5, the V gene TRBV29-1, with TRBD2 matching over 13 bases. Germline CDR1 is SQVTM and CDR2 is ANQGSEA. CDR3 length: 18 residues. After removal of 0 bases from V and 1 base from J, the junction contained 8 bases not matched to a gene. Here the CDR3 DNA reads TGCAGCGTTGAAGATCATGGACTAGCGGGGGAGATCCAAGAGACCCAGTACTTC. Translating it yields CSVEDHGLAGEIQETQYF.

The chain combines TRBV5-1 with TRBJ2-5; 9 bases align to TRBD1. V shed 3 bases and J 4 bases; nucleotides not matched to a gene: 4. The V gene's germline CDR1 is SGHRS and CDR2 YFSETQ. This CDR3 spans 14 amino acids. CDR3: CASSSGQGRETQYF. The CDR3 region has the DNA TGCGCCAGCAGCTCGGGACAGGGTAGAGAGACCCAGTACTTC. Looking up the rest from reference TRBV5-1 and TRBJ2-5 gives the full variable domain: KAGVTQTPRYLIKTRGQQVTLSCSPISGHRSVSWYQQTPGQGLQFLFEYFSETQRNKGNFPGRFSGRQFSNSRSEMNVSTLELGDSALYLCASSSGQGRETQYFGPGTRLLVL.

This clone was seen once. The junction and the germline gene differ at one end; a read error may be behind it. The same CDR3 also results from other DNA sequences found in this sample. The V gene is TRBV9, the J gene TRBJ2-1, with 13 bases lining up with TRBD2. The germline V gene has CDR1 SGDLS and CDR2 YYNGEE. The CDR3 is 16 amino acids. The CDR3 protein is CASSSRLAGGYNEQFF. CDR3 sequence (DNA): TGCGCCAGCAGCTCCCGACTAGCGGGGGGATACAATGAGCAGTTCTTC. The full variable domain, in which reference TRBV9 and TRBJ2-1 provide the parts outside the CDR3, is DSGVTQTPKHLITATGQRVTLRCSPRSGDLSVYWYQQSLDQGLQFLIQYYNGEERAKGNILERFSAQQFPDLHSELNLSSLELGDSALYFCASSSRLAGGYNEQFFGPGTRLTVL.

The chain has TRBV30 and TRBJ2-7; TRBD2 might be the D (5 bases). Germline CDR1 GTSNPN, CDR2 SVGIG (reference sequence). Trimming stripped 8 bases from V and 5 bases from J, with 13 bases between. The CDR3 totals 11 residues. The CDR3 region has the DNA TGTGCCAGCGACCGGGATCACGAGCAGTACTTC. Residues: CASDRDHEQYF.

The V call is TRBV10-2, the J call TRBJ1-4, with D uncertain. Trimming took 7 bases from V and 8 from J, leaving 20 bases between them. CDR3 length equals 15 residues. Germline V CDR1 and CDR2: WSHSY, SAAADI. CDR3 nucleotide sequence: TGCGCCAGCACCTCTAACCGGGGAATAAAGGAAAAACTGTTTTTT. This encodes CASTSNRGIKEKLFF.

The chain is built from TRBV30 and TRBJ1-5, with 7 bases identical to TRBD1. The CDR3 covers 13 residues. Germline values: CDR1 GTSNPN, CDR2 SVGIG (reference sequence). Trimming removed 4 bases from V and 2 bases from J; junction bases left unmatched: 2. CDR3 loop: CAWNGQGNQPQHF. In nucleotides, the CDR3 is TGTGCCTGGAACGGACAGGGCAATCAGCCCCAGCATTTT.

The genes are TRBV28 and TRBJ1-1, with D perhaps matching TRBD1 (5 bases). The CDR3 runs 13 residues. The germline V gene encodes CDR1 MDHEN and CDR2 SYDVKM. V was cut by 6 bases and J by 3 bases, with 11 bases left in between. In DNA, the CDR3 is TGTGCCAGCAGGGGGGGGTTGTACACTGAAGCTTTCTTT. Its protein product is CASRGGLYTEAFF.

The chain recombines TRBV20-1 with TRBJ2-7; D not resolved. V dropped 6 bases and J dropped 6 bases, with 12 bases sitting between them. From germline, CDR1 is DFQATT and CDR2 SNEGSKA (reference sequence). The CDR3 is made up of 11 amino acids. CDR3 sequence: CSAPAQAEQYF. DNA of the CDR3: TGCAGTGCCCCGGCCCAGGCCGAGCAGTACTTC.

The CDR3 sequence: CASSGRRDLEGADTQYF. CDR3 DNA: TGTGCCAGCAGCGGGCGCCGGGACTTGGAGGGTGCAGATACGCAGTATTTT. This chain uses TRBV7-8 with TRBJ2-3; weak D call: TRBD2 (6 bases). The CDR3 extends over 17 amino acids. Germline CDR1 SGHVS, CDR2 FQNEAQ. Deletions cut 5 bases from V and 4 bases from J, with 22 bases between.

The CDR3 DNA is TGTGCCAGCAGCTCCCAGGGGGGCACTGAAGCTTTCTTT. Its protein is CASSSQGGTEAFF. The rearrangement uses TRBV7-9 and TRBJ1-1; 7 bases fit TRBD1. Germline CDR1 and CDR2: SEHNR and FQNEAQ (reference sequence). The trim removed 4 bases at V and 4 bases at J, leaving 3 bases unmatched. This CDR3 comprises 13 residues.

The J gene is TRBJ1-5, the V gene TRBV7-6; the match to TRBD1 covers 7 bases. The CDR3 is made up of 14 amino acids. Germline CDR1 is SGHVS and CDR2 is FNYEAQ. The trim removed 2 bases at V and 7 bases at J, leaving 5 bases unmatched. CDR3 loop: CASSLSPGGQPQHF. CDR3 nucleotides: TGTGCCAGCAGCTTAAGCCCAGGGGGACAGCCCCAGCATTTT.

The V gene is TRBV13, the J gene TRBJ2-1; 9 positions match TRBD1. The CDR3 has 15 residues. Germline values: CDR1 PRHDT, CDR2 FYEKMQ (reference sequence). Trimming at V came to 4 bases and at J to 5 bases, leaving 6 bases not matched to a gene. Here the CDR3 reads CASSSPQGANNEQFF. The CDR3 nucleotides read TGTGCCAGCAGCTCCCCACAGGGGGCCAACAATGAGCAGTTCTTC. The full variable domain, its missing parts supplied by reference TRBV13 and TRBJ2-1, is AAGVIQSPRHLIKEKRETATLKCYPIPRHDTVYWYQQGPGQDPQFLISFYEKMQSDKGSIPDRFSAQQFSDYHSELNMSSLELGDSALYFCASSSPQGANNEQFFGPGTRLTVL.

The chain uses TRBV5-4 and TRBJ1-3; TRBD1 is a possible D gene (5 bases). This CDR3 spans 17 amino acids. Germline CDR1 SGHNT, CDR2 YYREEE (reference sequence). The V and J ends lost 1 base and 0 bases respectively, with 14 bases between them. The CDR3 DNA follows: TGTGCCAGCAGCTTGAACTCGGACAACCTCTCTGGAAACACCATATATTTT. It translates to CASSLNSDNLSGNTIYF.